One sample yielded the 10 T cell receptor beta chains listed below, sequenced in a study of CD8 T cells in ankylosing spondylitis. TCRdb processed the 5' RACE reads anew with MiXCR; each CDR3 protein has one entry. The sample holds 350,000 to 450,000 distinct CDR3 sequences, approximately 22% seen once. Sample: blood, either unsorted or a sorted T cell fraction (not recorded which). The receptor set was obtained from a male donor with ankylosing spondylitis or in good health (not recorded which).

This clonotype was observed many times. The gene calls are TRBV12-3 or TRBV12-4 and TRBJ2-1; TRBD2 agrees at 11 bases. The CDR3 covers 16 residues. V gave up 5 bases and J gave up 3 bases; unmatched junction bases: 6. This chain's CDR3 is CASSPIAGGFYNEQFF. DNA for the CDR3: TGTGCCAGCAGTCCTATAGCGGGGGGGTTCTACAATGAGCAGTTCTTC.

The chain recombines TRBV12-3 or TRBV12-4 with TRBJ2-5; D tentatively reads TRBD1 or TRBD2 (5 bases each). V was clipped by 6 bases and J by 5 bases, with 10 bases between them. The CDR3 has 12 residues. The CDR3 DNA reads TGTGCCAGCAGCTGGGGGTGGGAGACCCAGTACTTC. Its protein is CASSWGWETQYF.

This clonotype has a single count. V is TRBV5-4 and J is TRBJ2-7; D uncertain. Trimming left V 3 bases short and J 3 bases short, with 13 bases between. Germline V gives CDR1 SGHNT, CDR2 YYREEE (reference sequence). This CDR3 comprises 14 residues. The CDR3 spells CASSSRTADYEQYF. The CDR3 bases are TGTGCCAGCAGCTCGAGGACGGCAGACTACGAGCAGTACTTC.

CDR3 coding DNA: TGCGCCAGCAGCACGACAGAGAACACCGGGGAGCTGTTTTTT. Amino acids: CASSTTENTGELFF. This chain connects TRBV10-2 to TRBJ2-2, with a possible D match to TRBD1 (5 bases). Trimming took 6 bases from V and 1 from J, leaving 9 bases between them. This CDR3 is built from 14 residues. Germline V CDR1 and CDR2: WSHSY, SAAADI.

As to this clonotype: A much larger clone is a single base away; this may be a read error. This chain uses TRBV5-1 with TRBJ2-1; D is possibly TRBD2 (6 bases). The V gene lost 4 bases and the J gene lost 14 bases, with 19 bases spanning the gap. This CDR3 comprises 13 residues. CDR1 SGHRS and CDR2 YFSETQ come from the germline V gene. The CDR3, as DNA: TGCGCCAGCAGCCCTGCGACAGCGAGGGAGGAGTTCTTC. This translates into CASSPATAREEFF.

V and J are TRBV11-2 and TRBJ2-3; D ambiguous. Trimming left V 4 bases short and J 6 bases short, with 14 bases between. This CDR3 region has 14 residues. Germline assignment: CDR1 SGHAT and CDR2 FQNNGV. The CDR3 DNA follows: TGTGCCAGCAGCTCAGTCGGGTTTGCCGATACGCAGTATTTT. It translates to CASSSVGFADTQYF.

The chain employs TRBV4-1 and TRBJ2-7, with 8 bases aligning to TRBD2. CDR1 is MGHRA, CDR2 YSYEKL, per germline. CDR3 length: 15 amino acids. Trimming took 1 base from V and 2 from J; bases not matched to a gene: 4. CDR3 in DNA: TGCGCCAGCAGCCAAGGCAGCGGGGGTACCTACGAGCAGTACTTC. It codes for CASSQGSGGTYEQYF.

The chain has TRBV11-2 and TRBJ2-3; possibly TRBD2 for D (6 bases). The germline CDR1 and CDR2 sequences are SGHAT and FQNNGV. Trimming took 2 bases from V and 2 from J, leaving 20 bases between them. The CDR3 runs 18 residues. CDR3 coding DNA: TGTGCCAGCAGCTTATGGGGTTACGGCGGGACCTTCACAGATACGCAGTATTTT. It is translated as CASSLWGYGGTFTDTQYF.

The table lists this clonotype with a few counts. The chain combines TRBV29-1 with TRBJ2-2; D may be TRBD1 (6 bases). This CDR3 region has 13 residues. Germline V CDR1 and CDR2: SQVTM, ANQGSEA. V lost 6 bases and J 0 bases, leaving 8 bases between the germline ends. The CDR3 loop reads CSVDSPNTGELFF. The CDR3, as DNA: TGCAGCGTGGACAGTCCGAACACCGGGGAGCTGTTTTTT.

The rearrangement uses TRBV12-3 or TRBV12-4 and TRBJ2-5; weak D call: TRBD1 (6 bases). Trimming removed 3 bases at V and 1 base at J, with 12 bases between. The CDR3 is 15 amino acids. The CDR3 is CASSLEGGFQETQYF. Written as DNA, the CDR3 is TGTGCCAGCAGTTTGGAAGGGGGATTCCAAGAGACCCAGTACTTC.